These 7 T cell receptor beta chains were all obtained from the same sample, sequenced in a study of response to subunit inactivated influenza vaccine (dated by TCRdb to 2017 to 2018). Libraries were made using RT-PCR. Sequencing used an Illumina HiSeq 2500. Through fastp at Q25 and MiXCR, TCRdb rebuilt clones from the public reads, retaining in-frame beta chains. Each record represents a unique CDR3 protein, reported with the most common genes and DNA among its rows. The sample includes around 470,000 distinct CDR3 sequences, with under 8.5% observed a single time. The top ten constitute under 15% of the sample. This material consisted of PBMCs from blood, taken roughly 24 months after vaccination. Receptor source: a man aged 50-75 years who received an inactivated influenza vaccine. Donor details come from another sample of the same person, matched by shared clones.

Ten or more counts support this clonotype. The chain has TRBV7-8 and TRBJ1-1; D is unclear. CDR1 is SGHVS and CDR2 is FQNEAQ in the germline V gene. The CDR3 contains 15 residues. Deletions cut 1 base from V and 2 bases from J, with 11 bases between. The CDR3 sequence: CASSLVRTENTEAFF. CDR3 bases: TGTGCCAGCAGCTTAGTAAGAACAGAAAACACTGAAGCTTTCTTT.

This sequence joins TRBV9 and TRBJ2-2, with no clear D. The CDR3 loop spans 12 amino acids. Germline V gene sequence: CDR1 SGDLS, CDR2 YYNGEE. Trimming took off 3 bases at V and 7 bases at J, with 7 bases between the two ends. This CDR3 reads CASSAFNGELFF. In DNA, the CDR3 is TGTGCCAGCAGCGCCTTCAACGGGGAGCTGTTTTTT.

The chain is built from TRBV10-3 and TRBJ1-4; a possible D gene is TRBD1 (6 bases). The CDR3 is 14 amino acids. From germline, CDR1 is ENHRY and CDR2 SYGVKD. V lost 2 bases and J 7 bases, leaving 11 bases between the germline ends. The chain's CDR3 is CAISERTEGEKLFF. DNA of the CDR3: TGTGCCATCAGTGAGCGGACAGAGGGTGAAAAACTGTTTTTT.

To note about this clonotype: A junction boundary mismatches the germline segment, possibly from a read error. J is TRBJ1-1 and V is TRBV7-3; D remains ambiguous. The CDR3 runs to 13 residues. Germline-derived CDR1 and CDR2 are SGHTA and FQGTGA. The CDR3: CASSLGYNTEACF. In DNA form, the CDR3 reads TGTGCCAGCAGCTTGGGGTATAACACTGAAGCTTGCTTT.

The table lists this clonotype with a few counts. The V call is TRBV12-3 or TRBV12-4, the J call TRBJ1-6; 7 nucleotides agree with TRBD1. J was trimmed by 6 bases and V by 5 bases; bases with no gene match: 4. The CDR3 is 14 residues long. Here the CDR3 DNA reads TGTGCCAGCAGTCCGACAGGGATTAATTCACCCCTCCACTTT. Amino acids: CASSPTGINSPLHF.

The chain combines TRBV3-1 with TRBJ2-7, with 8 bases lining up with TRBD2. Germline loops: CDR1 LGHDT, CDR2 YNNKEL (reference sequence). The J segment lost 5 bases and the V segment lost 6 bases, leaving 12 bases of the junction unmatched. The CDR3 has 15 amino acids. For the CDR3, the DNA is TGTGCCAGCAGGTCCTCGGGGGGGCGCACCGACGAGCAGTACTTC. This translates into CASRSSGGRTDEQYF.

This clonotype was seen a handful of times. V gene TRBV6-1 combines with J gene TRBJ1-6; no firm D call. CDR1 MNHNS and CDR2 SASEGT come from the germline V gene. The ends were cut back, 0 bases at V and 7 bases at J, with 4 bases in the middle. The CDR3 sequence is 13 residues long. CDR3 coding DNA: TGTGCCAGCAGTGAAGCGCCCAATTCACCCCTCCACTTT. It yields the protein CASSEAPNSPLHF.